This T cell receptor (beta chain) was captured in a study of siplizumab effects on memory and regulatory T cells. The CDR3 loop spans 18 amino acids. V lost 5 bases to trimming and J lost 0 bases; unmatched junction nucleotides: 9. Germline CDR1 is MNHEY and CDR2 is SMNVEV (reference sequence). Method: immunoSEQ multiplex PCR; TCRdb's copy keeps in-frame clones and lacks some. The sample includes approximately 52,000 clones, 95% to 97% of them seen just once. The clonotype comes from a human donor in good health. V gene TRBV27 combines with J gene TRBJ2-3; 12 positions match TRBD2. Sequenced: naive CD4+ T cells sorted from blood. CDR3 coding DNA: TGTGCCAGCAGTCCCCGGTCTAGCGGGAGGGTTAGCACAGATACGCAGTATTTT. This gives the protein CASSPRSSGRVSTDTQYF.